The next 14 T cell receptor beta chains were all read from a single sample in a study of blood T cell repertoires in COVID-19. The data were produced by immunoSEQ multiplex PCR, yet TCRdb's version contains in-frame clones alone and is incomplete. Found here are 210,000 or so clones, roughly 78% of them singletons; the top ten hold 9.5% to 15%. Material: peripheral blood. Receptors originate from a woman aged 40 to 49 with acute or convalescent COVID-19.

The chain uses TRBV5-5 and TRBJ1-1; tentatively, D is TRBD1 (5 bases). Germline values: CDR1 SGHKS, CDR2 YYEKEE (reference sequence). The CDR3 contains 18 residues. V lost 2 bases, J lost 0 bases, and 20 bases lay in between. The CDR3 protein is CASSLRQGAGPMNTEAFF. DNA of the CDR3: TGTGCCAGCAGCTTACGACAAGGGGCAGGGCCAATGAACACTGAAGCTTTCTTT.

This chain uses TRBV10-3 with TRBJ2-5; 9 bases line up with TRBD2. The CDR3 sequence is 15 residues long. The germline gives CDR1 ENHRY, CDR2 SYGVKD. The V segment lost 0 bases and the J segment 5 bases; nucleotides outside the gene matches: 4. CDR3 region: CAISESSSGVETQYF. DNA for the CDR3: TGTGCCATCAGTGAGTCATCTAGCGGGGTGGAGACCCAGTACTTC.

The gene calls are TRBV5-4 and TRBJ2-1; maybe TRBD1 (6 bases). The V end lost 0 bases, the J end lost 5 bases, and 9 bases lay between the germline ends. Germline V gene lookup returns CDR1 SGHNT and CDR2 YYREEE (reference sequence). The CDR3 contains 14 residues. The CDR3 DNA reads TGTGCCAGCAGCTTGGAGACAGGCAACAATGAGCAGTTCTTC. This encodes CASSLETGNNEQFF. Complete variable domain (other parts from reference TRBV5-4 and TRBJ2-1): ETGVTQSPTHLIKTRGQQVTLRCSSQSGHNTVSWYQQALGQGPQFIFQYYREEENGRGNFPPRFSGLQFPNYSSELNVNALELDDSALYLCASSLETGNNEQFFGPGTRLTVL.

The J gene is TRBJ2-1, the V gene TRBV19; 7 bases align to TRBD2. This CDR3 is 17 amino acids long. V shed 2 bases and J 9 bases; nucleotides not matched to a gene: 16. The germline gives CDR1 LNHDA, CDR2 SQIVND (reference sequence). The CDR3 bases are TGTGCCAGTAGTATAAAACCTAGCGGTCTAGAAGCGCGTGAGCAGTTCTTC. Amino acid sequence: CASSIKPSGLEAREQFF. Supplemented by reference TRBV19 and TRBJ2-1, the full variable domain reads DGGITQSPKYLFRKEGQNVTLSCEQNLNHDAMYWYRQDPGQGLRLIYYSQIVNDFQKGDIAEGYSVSREKKESFPLTVTSAQKNPTAFYLCASSIKPSGLEAREQFFGPGTRLTVL.

The chain has TRBV30 and TRBJ2-7; 10 positions match TRBD2. The CDR3 sequence is 16 residues long. With 4 bases clipped from V and 1 base from J, the junction kept 10 bases outside the gene matches. Germline-derived CDR1 and CDR2 are GTSNPN and SVGIG (reference sequence). In DNA form, the CDR3 reads TGTGCCTGGACCGAATCCGGGACTAGCGTTTCCTACGAGCAGTACTTC. As protein: CAWTESGTSVSYEQYF.

This clone was recorded once. The chain uses TRBV6-2 or TRBV6-3 and TRBJ2-1; 8 bases fit TRBD2. With 4 bases clipped from V and 7 bases from J, the junction kept 9 bases outside the gene matches. CDR1 and CDR2 (germline): MNHEY, SVGEGT. This CDR3 contains 15 residues. CDR3 sequence reads: CASSSLAGGVNEQFF. As DNA, the CDR3 is TGTGCCAGCAGTTCCCTCGCGGGAGGAGTTAATGAGCAGTTCTTC.

The chain uses TRBV6-5 and TRBJ2-2; 7 positions match TRBD1. Germline CDR1 is MNHEY and CDR2 is SVGAGI. The V gene end was trimmed by 10 bases and the J gene end by 5 bases; junction bases not matched to a gene: 7. This CDR3 has 13 amino acids. The CDR3 bases are TGTGCCACATCGGGACAGAGTACCGGGGAGCTGTTTTTT. Protein: CATSGQSTGELFF.

The V gene is TRBV18, the J gene TRBJ2-5; possible D gene TRBD2, 6 bases. The CDR3 is 16 amino acids. Germline V lookup: CDR1 KGHSH, CDR2 LQKENI. V dropped 3 bases and J dropped 1 base, with 15 bases sitting between them. The CDR3 nucleotides are TGTGCCAGCTCACCCATGGGACTGGGGCGCCAAGAGACCCAGTACTTC. Protein sequence: CASSPMGLGRQETQYF.

This chain links TRBV27 with TRBJ1-6; D uncertain. The CDR3 extends over 17 amino acids. The germline V and J ends were trimmed by 6 bases and 10 bases, with 25 bases remaining between them. CDR1 MNHEY and CDR2 SMNVEV come from the germline V gene (reference sequence). DNA of the CDR3: TGTGCCAGCAGCCAAAATATGGGCTTCCCAATCCGGTCACCCCTCCACTTT. It translates to CASSQNMGFPIRSPLHF.

This clone was detected a few times. V gene TRBV6-4 combines with J gene TRBJ2-3; no firm D call. Trimming took off 2 bases at V and 3 bases at J, with 6 bases between the two ends. The germline V gene encodes CDR1 MRHNA and CDR2 SNTAGT. The CDR3 spans 13 residues. The CDR3 DNA reads as TGTGCCAGCAGTGACGCAGAAACAGATACGCAGTATTTT. This codes for CASSDAETDTQYF.

The genes are TRBV4-3 and TRBJ2-1; 11 bases align to TRBD1. Germline trimming cut 4 bases from V and 8 bases from J; bases unmatched to any gene: 4. The CDR3 consists of 14 residues. Per the germline V gene, CDR1 is LGHNA and CDR2 is YSLEER. The CDR3: CASSPRTGGDEQFF. CDR3 coding DNA: TGCGCCAGCAGCCCCCGGACAGGGGGCGATGAGCAGTTCTTC.

V gene TRBV6-5 combines with J gene TRBJ1-2; weak D call: TRBD1 (5 bases). Trimming removed 7 bases at V and 3 bases at J, with 9 bases between. CDR3 length equals 12 residues. Germline V gene data show CDR1 as MNHEY and CDR2 as SVGAGI. The CDR3 region has the DNA TGTGCCAGCATAGGCAGGGACTATGGCTACACCTTC. Amino acid sequence: CASIGRDYGYTF.

This clone was seen a handful of times. The V gene is TRBV7-2, the J gene TRBJ2-7; TRBD2 agrees at 10 bases. Trimming removed 5 bases from V and 7 bases from J; junction bases left unmatched: 11. The CDR3 extends over 15 amino acids. Looked up from germline, CDR1 is SGHTA and CDR2 is FQGNSA. The CDR3 DNA is TGTGCCAGCAGCCCCCGGACTAGCGGCTATGGGGAGCAGTACTTC. Translation: CASSPRTSGYGEQYF.

The genes are TRBV5-6 and TRBJ1-1; 7 bases are a match to TRBD1. This CDR3 has 14 amino acids. In germline, CDR1 is SGHDT, CDR2 YYEEEE. V gave up 0 bases and J gave up 4 bases; unmatched junction bases: 3. DNA for the CDR3: TGTGCCAGCAGCTTGGACAGGGGTTTCACTGAAGCTTTCTTT. Protein product: CASSLDRGFTEAFF.